These 18 T cell receptor beta chains share one sample of origin, sequenced in a study of cytomegalovirus exposure and HLA in healthy donors. The PCR employed 60 Vbeta primers together with 13 Jbeta primers. Sequencing was performed with immunoSEQ multiplex PCR; in TCRdb, only in-frame clones are kept and a portion is missing. The repertoire holds 120,000 to 150,000 clones, with roughly 74% as singletons. The sample comprised PBMCs. The receptors originated from a woman aged 40 to 55 in good health and CMV-seropositive.

The DNA for the CDR3 is TGCGCCAGCAGCTTGGCACTAGCGGGAGAGTACGAGCAGTACTTC. Its translation is CASSLALAGEYEQYF. The chain links TRBV5-1 to TRBJ2-7; 11 nucleotides align to TRBD2. This CDR3 spans 15 amino acids. Germline CDR1 is SGHRS and CDR2 is YFSETQ. V lost 0 bases, J lost 4 bases, and 3 bases stayed unmatched. Full variable domain (remainder filled in from reference TRBV5-1 and TRBJ2-7): KAGVTQTPRYLIKTRGQQVTLSCSPISGHRSVSWYQQTPGQGLQFLFEYFSETQRNKGNFPGRFSGRQFSNSRSEMNVSTLELGDSALYLCASSLALAGEYEQYFGPGTRLTVT.

The J gene is TRBJ1-2, the V gene TRBV5-1, with a possible D match to TRBD1 (5 bases). The CDR3 runs 17 residues. Germline CDR1 and CDR2: SGHRS and YFSETQ. The V gene lost 0 bases and the J gene lost 2 bases, with 17 bases spanning the gap. CDR3 in amino acids: CASSLAASRDSNYGYTF. CDR3 bases: TGCGCCAGCAGCTTGGCGGCCTCACGGGACTCGAACTATGGCTACACCTTC.

V gene TRBV6-4 combines with J gene TRBJ2-1; TRBD2 aligns across 7 bases. The CDR3 extends over 14 amino acids. The J segment lost 5 bases and the V segment lost 4 bases, leaving 5 bases of the junction unmatched. CDR1 is MRHNA, CDR2 SNTAGT, per germline. The CDR3 region is CASSAREGHNEQFF. The CDR3 DNA is TGTGCCAGCAGTGCGAGGGAGGGCCACAATGAGCAGTTCTTC.

This clone showed up just once. This sequence joins TRBV19 and TRBJ1-5, with D perhaps TRBD1 (5 bases). CDR1 and CDR2 from the germline V gene are LNHDA and SQIVND (reference sequence). This CDR3 region has 16 residues. V was trimmed by 2 bases and J by 6 bases, leaving 17 bases between them. CDR3 protein: CASSILQGAQGQPQHF. DNA of the CDR3: TGTGCCAGTAGTATACTACAAGGGGCGCAGGGTCAGCCCCAGCATTTT.

Notes on this clone: This sample also contains other DNA sequences that code for the same CDR3. This rearrangement joins TRBV6-1 to TRBJ2-5; 8 bases fit TRBD2. J was trimmed by 7 bases and V by 7 bases; bases with no gene match: 8. The length of the CDR3 is 13 residues. Germline CDR1 MNHNS, CDR2 SASEGT. The CDR3 nucleotides are TGTGCCAGCACACCGGGACTAGGGGTGACCCAGTACTTC. Translating gives CASTPGLGVTQYF.

V gene TRBV5-6 combines with J gene TRBJ2-7; no clear D gene. The V end was cut by 3 bases, the J end by 2 bases, with 9 bases between. This CDR3 is 13 amino acids long. CDR1 SGHDT and CDR2 YYEEEE come from the germline V gene. This CDR3 is CASSYYGTYEQYF. In DNA, the CDR3 is TGTGCCAGCAGCTACTACGGAACCTACGAGCAGTACTTC.

The V call is TRBV5-1, the J call TRBJ2-4; TRBD2 aligns across 9 bases. The germline V gene encodes CDR1 SGHRS and CDR2 YFSETQ. CDR3 size: 17 residues. V gave up 0 bases and J gave up 7 bases; unmatched junction bases: 11. CDR3 in amino acids: CASSLGGSGSGRNIQYF. In nucleotides, the CDR3 is TGCGCCAGCAGCTTGGGGGGTAGCGGGAGCGGAAGGAACATTCAGTACTTC.

The chain carries TRBV19 and TRBJ2-7, with a weak D call TRBD1 (6 bases). This CDR3 has 15 residues. CDR1 and CDR2 from the germline V gene are LNHDA and SQIVND (reference sequence). The ends were cut back, 4 bases at V and 0 bases at J, with 13 bases in the middle. This CDR3 reads CASSNRALGSYEQYF. CDR3 coding DNA: TGTGCCAGTAGTAACAGGGCCCTCGGCTCCTACGAGCAGTACTTC.

The chain employs TRBV19 and TRBJ2-2; TRBD1 aligns across 7 bases. Germline-derived CDR1 and CDR2 are LNHDA and SQIVND (reference sequence). The CDR3 runs 17 residues. V was clipped by 2 bases and J by 0 bases; unmatched bases: 6. The CDR3 coding sequence is TGTGCCAGTAGTATAAGAATGACAGGGACGAACACCGGGGAGCTGTTTTTT. Translation: CASSIRMTGTNTGELFF.

The chain recombines TRBV6-1 with TRBJ1-2, with D maybe TRBD1 (5 bases). The CDR3 runs to 16 residues. The V end lost 0 bases, the J end lost 3 bases, and 14 bases lay between the germline ends. In germline, CDR1 is MNHNS, CDR2 SASEGT. The CDR3 loop reads CASSEAQDKGHYGYTF. In DNA, the CDR3 is TGTGCCAGCAGTGAAGCACAGGACAAGGGGCACTATGGCTACACCTTC.

In this sample, this clone turned up a few times. The V call is TRBV2, the J call TRBJ1-6, with D maybe TRBD1 (6 bases). This CDR3 comprises 14 residues. With 5 bases removed from V and 5 bases from J, the gap between germline ends came to 10 bases. Germline CDR1 SNHLY, CDR2 FYNNEI. CDR3 loop: CASSSAGDNSPLHF. CDR3 nucleotides: TGTGCCAGCAGTAGTGCAGGGGATAATTCACCCCTCCACTTT.

V is TRBV11-3 and J is TRBJ1-5; D gene unclear. V lost 2 bases, J lost 3 bases, and 14 bases lay in between. CDR3 size: 16 residues. From germline, CDR1 is SGHNT and CDR2 YENEEA. CDR3 protein: CASSLFRVSFNQPQHF. Written as DNA, the CDR3 is TGTGCCAGCAGCTTATTTCGGGTCAGTTTCAATCAGCCCCAGCATTTT.

J is TRBJ1-1 and V is TRBV7-8; weak D call: TRBD1 (5 bases). Trimming took 2 bases from V and 1 from J, leaving 11 bases between them. The CDR3 extends over 15 amino acids. Germline V gene lookup returns CDR1 SGHVS and CDR2 FQNEAQ. CDR3 residues: CASSLRSTENTEAFF. The CDR3, as DNA: TGTGCCAGCAGCTTAAGGTCGACAGAGAACACTGAAGCTTTCTTT.

J is TRBJ1-5 and V is TRBV6-1, with TRBD1 matching over 8 bases. Germline lookup yields CDR1 MNHNS and CDR2 SASEGT. The CDR3 sequence is 15 residues long. V shed 2 bases and J 6 bases; nucleotides not matched to a gene: 6. The CDR3 protein is CASSEWTGQTQPQHF. The CDR3 bases are TGTGCCAGCAGTGAATGGACAGGGCAAACTCAGCCCCAGCATTTT.

This clone came up a few times. The gene calls are TRBV4-2 and TRBJ2-2, with TRBD2 as a possible D gene (5 bases). Germline V gives CDR1 LGHNA, CDR2 YNFKEQ. The ends were cut back, 1 base at V and 7 bases at J, with 16 bases in the middle. The CDR3 runs to 16 residues. Here the CDR3 DNA reads TGTGCCAGCAGCCAAGGGTCAGCGGCGGATTTCGGGGAGCTGTTTTTT. Translation gives CASSQGSAADFGELFF.

The chain joins TRBV5-1 to TRBJ2-1; D is uncertain. The CDR3 has 15 amino acids. The V gene's germline CDR1 is SGHRS and CDR2 YFSETQ. Trimming took off 0 bases at V and 0 bases at J, with 7 bases between the two ends. CDR3 nucleotide sequence: TGCGCCAGCAGCTTGGTTTATAGCTCCTACAATGAGCAGTTCTTC. This gives the protein CASSLVYSSYNEQFF.

Only one count was recorded for this clone. This sequence joins TRBV28 and TRBJ2-2; a weak D match, TRBD1 (5 bases). V dropped 7 bases and J dropped 5 bases, with 11 bases sitting between them. Germline assignment: CDR1 MDHEN and CDR2 SYDVKM. The CDR3 runs 13 residues. CDR3 in amino acids: CASTISGTGELFF. The CDR3 DNA is TGTGCCAGCACCATCTCAGGGACCGGGGAGCTGTTTTTT.

V and J are TRBV2 and TRBJ2-5, with 10 bases identical to TRBD2. The end of the DNA is better explained by TRBJ2-7, so the J call may be wrong. Germline CDR1 reads SNHLY; CDR2 reads FYNNEI. The length of the CDR3 is 13 residues. DNA of the CDR3: TGTGCCAGCACTAGCGGGAGCGTGTACGAGCAGTACTTC. Protein product: CASTSGSVYEQYF.